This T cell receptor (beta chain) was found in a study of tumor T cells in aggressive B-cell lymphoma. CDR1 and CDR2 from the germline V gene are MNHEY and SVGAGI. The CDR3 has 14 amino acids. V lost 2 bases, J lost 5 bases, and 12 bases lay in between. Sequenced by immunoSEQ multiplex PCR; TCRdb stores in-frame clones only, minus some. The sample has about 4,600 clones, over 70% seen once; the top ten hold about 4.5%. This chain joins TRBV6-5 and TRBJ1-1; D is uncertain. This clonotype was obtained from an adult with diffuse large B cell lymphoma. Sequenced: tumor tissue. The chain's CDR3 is CASSYEGSFTEAFF. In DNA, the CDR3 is TGTGCCAGCAGTTACGAGGGTTCGTTTACTGAAGCTTTCTTT.